This T cell receptor beta chain originates from a study of blood T cell repertoires in COVID-19. Germline trimming cut 1 base from V and 6 bases from J; bases unmatched to any gene: 2. Germline assignment: CDR1 SGHRS and CDR2 YFSETQ. This CDR3 comprises 15 residues. TCRdb's copy holds only in-frame clones and misses some; the assay was immunoSEQ multiplex PCR. This sample has about 250,000 clones; around 89% occur once, and the top ten carry approximately 6%. The source is a woman aged 30 to 39 with COVID-19, enrolled during active disease. The chain employs TRBV5-1 and TRBJ2-2; 11 bases are a match to TRBD2. Material for sequencing was peripheral blood. The CDR3 is CASSLTSGRSGELFF. The DNA for the CDR3 is TGCGCCAGCAGCTTGACTAGCGGGAGATCCGGGGAGCTGTTTTTT.